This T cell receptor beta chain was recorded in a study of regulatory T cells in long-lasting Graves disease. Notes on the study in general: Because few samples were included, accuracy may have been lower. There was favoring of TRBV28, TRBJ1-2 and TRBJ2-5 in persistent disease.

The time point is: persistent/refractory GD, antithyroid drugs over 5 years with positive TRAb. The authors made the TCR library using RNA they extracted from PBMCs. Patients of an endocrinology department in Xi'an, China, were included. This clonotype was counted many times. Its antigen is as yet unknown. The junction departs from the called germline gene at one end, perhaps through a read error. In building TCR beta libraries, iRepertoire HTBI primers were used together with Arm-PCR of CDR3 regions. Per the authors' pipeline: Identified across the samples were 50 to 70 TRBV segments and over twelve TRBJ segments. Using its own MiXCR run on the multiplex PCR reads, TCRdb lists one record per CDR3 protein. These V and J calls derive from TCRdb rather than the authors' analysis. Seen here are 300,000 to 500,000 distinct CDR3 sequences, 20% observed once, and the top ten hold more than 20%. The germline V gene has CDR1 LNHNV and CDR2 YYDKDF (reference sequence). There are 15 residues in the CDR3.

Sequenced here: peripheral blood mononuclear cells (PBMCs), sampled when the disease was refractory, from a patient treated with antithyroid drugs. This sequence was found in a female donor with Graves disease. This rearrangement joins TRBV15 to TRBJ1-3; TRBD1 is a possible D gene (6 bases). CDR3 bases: TGTGCCACCAGCAGAGATAGCACCCGGGACAAGGAACACCATTTT. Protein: CATSRDSTRDKEHHF.